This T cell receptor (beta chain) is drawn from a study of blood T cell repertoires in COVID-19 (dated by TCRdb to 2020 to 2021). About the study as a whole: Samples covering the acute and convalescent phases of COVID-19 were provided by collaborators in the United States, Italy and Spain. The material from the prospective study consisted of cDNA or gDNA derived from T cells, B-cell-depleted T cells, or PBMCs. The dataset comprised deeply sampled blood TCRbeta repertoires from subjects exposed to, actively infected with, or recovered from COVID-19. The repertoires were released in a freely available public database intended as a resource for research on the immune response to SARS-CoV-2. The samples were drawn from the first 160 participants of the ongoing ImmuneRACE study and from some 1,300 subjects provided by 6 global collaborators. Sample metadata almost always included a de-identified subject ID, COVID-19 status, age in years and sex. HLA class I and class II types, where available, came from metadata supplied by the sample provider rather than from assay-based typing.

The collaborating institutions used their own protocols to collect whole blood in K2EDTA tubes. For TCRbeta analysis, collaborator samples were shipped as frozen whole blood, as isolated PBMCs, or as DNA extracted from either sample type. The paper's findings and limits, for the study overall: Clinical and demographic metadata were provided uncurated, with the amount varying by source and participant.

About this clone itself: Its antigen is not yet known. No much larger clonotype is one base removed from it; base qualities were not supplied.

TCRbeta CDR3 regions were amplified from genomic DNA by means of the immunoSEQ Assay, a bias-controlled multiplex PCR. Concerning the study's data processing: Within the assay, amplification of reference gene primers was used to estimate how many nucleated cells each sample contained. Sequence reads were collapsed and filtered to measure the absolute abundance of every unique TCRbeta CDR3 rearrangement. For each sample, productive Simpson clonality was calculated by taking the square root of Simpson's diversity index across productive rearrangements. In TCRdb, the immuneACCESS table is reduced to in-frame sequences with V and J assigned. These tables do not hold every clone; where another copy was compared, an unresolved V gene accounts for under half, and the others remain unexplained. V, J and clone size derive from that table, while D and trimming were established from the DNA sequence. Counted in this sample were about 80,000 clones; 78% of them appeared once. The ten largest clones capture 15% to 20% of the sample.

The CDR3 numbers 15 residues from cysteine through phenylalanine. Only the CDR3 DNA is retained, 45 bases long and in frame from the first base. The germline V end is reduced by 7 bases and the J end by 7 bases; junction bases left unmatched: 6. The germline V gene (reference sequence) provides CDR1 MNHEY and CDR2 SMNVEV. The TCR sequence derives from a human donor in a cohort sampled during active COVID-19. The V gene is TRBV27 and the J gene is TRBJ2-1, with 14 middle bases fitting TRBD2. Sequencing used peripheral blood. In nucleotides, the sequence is TGTGCCAGCACTGAGGGGACTAGCGGGAGAAATGAGCAGTTCTTC. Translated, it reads CASTEGTSGRNEQFF.